The clone carrying this T cell receptor (beta chain) is classed as medium-sized by frequency. Antigen unknown. This specimen comes from a study of CXCR3-negative and CXCR3-positive naive CD8 T cells. Study findings and constraints: Similar levels of surface CD5 were seen between naive subsets; TCR strength was inferred from TRB CDR3 properties. Memory cells differed in TRBV-TRBJ usage, but naive CXCR3-negative and CXCR3-positive cells had similar usage. High diversity, comparable across both naive subsets, contrasted with much lower diversity in memory CD8+ cells.

The authors made the TRB cDNA libraries by 5' RACE using UMI labels. One entry per CDR3 protein, without DNA, is what TCRdb gives after re-calling the 5' RACE reads. The sample holds several thousand distinct CDR3 sequences. The germline V gene encodes CDR1 SEHNR and CDR2 FQNEAQ (reference sequence). The CDR3 extends over 18 amino acids. A CD45RO-CCR7+CD27+CD95- profile was what naive CD8+ T cells displayed. The source material was naive CXCR3- CD8+ T cells from blood. Subset meaning: CD45RO-CCR7+CD27+CD95- naive CD8+ T cells lacking CXCR3 (TNR3-). The receptor was isolated from a human donor in good health. Some clones in this sample may be carry-over from other donors' samples. This chain connects TRBV7-9 to TRBJ2-7; there is no DNA to check the TCRdb D call of TRBD1. The CDR3 protein is CASSPGAAVTGNPYEQYF.